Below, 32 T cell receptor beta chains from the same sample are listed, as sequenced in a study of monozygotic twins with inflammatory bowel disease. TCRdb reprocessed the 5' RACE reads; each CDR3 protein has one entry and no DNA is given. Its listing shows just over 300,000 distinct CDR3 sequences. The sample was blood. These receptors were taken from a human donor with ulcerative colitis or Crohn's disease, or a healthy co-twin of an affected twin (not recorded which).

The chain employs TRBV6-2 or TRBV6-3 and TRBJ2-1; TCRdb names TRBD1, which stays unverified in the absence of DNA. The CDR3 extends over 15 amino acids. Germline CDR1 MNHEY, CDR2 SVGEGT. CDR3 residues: CASSYSGGLNNEQFF.

This CDR3 is CASRATSGRFTDTQYF. The chain combines TRBV6-1 with TRBJ2-3; no DNA is available, so the TRBD2 call from TCRdb remains unchecked. Germline V gene lookup returns CDR1 MNHNS and CDR2 SASEGT. The CDR3 is made up of 16 amino acids.

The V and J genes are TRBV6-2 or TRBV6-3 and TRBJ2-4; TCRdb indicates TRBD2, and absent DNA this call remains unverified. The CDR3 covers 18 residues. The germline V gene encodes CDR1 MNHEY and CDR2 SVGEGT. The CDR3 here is CASSYSAGGPEAKNIQYF.

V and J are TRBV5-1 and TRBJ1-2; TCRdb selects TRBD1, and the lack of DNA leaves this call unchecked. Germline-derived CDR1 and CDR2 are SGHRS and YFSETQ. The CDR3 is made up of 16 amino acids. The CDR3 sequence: CASSAQGASVLGGYTF.

The CDR3: CSGGLSGGFEQFF. The chain employs TRBV29-1 and TRBJ2-1; TCRdb's D call, TRBD2, is unchecked because there is no DNA. The CDR3 covers 13 residues. Per germline, CDR1 SQVTM and CDR2 ANQGSEA.

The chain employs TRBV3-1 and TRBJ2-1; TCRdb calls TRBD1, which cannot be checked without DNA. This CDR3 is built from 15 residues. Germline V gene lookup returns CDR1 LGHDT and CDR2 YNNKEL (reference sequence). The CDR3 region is CASSLRRGPTTVGFF.

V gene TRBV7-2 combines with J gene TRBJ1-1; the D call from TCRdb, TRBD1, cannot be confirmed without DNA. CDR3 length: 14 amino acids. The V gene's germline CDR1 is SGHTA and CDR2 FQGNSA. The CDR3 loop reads CASSLTGVYTEAFF.

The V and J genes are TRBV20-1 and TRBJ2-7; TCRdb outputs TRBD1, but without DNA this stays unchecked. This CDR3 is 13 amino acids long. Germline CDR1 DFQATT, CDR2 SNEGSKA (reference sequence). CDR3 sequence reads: CSAGQGARDEQYF.

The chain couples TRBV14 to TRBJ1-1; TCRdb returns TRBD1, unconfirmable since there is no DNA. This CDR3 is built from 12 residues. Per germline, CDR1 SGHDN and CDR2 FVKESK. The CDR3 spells CASSRQGYEAFF.

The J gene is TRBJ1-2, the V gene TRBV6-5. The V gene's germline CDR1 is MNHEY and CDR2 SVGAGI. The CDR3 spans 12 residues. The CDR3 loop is CASSSSVYGYTF.

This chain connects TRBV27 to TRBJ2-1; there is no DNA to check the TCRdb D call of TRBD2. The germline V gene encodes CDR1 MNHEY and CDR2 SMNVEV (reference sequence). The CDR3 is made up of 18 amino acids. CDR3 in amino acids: CASSPWSNREREKNEQFF.

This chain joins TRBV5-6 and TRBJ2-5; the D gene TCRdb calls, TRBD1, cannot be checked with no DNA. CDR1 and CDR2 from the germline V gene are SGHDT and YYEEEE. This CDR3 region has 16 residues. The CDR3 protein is CASSLAGTGGAETQYF.

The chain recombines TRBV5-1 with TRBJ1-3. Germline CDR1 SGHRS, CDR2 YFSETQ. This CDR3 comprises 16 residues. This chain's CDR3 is CASSIAGPRGGNTIYF.

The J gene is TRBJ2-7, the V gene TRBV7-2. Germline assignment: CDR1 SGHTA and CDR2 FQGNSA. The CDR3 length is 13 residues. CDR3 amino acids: CASSLAFSYEQYF.

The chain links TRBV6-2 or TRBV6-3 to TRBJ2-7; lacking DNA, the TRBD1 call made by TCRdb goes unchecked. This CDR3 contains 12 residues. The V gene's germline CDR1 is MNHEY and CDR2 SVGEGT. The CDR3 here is CASTHPGGGQYF.

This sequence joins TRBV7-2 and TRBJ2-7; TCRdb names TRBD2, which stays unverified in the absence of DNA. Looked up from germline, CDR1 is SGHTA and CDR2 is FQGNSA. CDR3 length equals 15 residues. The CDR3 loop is CASSNSGGGSYEQYF.

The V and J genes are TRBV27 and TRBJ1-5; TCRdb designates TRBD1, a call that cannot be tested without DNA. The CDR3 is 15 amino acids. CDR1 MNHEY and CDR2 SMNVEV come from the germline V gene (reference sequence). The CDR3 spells CASSFIRDGYQPQHF.

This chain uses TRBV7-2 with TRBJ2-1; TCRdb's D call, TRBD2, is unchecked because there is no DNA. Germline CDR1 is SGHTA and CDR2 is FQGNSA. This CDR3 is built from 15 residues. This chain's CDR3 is CASSLDSSGRALAFF.

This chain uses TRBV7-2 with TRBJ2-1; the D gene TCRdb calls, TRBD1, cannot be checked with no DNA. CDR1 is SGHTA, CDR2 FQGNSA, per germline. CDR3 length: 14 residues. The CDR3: CASSPTGTNNEQFF.

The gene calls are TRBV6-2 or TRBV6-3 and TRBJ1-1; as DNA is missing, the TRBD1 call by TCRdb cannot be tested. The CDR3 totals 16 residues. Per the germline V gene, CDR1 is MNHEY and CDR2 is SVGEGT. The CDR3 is CASSYLGPTGATEAFF.

This chain's CDR3 is CASSREVGRGDTQYF. This chain uses TRBV4-3 with TRBJ2-3; TCRdb names TRBD2, which stays unverified in the absence of DNA. CDR3 size: 15 residues. Looked up from germline, CDR1 is LGHNA and CDR2 is YSLEER.

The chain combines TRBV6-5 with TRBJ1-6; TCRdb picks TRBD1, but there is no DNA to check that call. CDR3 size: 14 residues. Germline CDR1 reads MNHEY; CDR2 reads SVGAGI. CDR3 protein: CASSFGTVYQALHF.

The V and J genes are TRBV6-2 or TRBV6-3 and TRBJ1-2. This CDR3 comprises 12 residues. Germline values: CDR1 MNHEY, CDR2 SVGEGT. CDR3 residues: CASRSAPYGYTF.

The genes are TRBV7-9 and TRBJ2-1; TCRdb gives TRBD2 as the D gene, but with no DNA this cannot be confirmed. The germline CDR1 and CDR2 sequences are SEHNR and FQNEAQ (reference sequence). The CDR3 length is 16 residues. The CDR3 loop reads CASRPKFSGRSYEQFF. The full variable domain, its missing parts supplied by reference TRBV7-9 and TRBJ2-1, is DTGVSQNPRHKITKRGQNVTFRCDPISEHNRLYWYRQTLGQGPEFLTYFQNEAQLEKSRLLSDRFSAERPKGSFSTLEIQRTEQGDSAMYLCASRPKFSGRSYEQFFGPGTRLTVL.

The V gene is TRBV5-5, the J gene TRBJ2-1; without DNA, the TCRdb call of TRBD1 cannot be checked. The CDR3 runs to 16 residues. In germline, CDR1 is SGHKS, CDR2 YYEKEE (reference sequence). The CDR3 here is CASSFTTRATDNEQFF.

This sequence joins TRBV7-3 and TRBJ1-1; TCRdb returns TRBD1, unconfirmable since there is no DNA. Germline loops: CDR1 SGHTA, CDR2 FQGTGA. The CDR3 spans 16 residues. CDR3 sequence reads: CASSVQGGGWNTEAFF.

CDR3 sequence reads: CASSRGGVLDSPLHF. The chain is built from TRBV6-1 and TRBJ1-6. This CDR3 comprises 15 residues. The V gene's germline CDR1 is MNHNS and CDR2 SASEGT.

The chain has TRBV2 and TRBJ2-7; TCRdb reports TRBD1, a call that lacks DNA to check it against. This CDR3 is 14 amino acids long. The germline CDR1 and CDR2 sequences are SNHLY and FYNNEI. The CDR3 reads CASNVGTLSYEQYF. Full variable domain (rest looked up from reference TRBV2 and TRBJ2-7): EPEVTQTPSHQVTQMGQEVILRCVPISNHLYFYWYRQILGQKVEFLVSFYNNEISEKSEIFDDQFSVERPDGSNFTLKIRSTKLEDSAMYFCASNVGTLSYEQYFGPGTRLTVT.

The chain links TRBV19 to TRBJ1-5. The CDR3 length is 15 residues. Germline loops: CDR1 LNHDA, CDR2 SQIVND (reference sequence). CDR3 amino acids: CASTSGGGHNQPQHF.

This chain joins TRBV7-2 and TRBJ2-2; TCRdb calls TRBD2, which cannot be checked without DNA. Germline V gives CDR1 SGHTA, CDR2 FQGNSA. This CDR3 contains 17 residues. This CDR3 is CASSPPGVAGGIGELFF.

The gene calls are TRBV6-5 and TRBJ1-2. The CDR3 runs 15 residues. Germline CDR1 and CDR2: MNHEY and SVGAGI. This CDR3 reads CASSYTRRTGNGYTF.

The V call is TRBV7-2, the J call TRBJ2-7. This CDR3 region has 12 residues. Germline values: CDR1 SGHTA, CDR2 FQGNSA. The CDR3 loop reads CASSSDLVEQYF.